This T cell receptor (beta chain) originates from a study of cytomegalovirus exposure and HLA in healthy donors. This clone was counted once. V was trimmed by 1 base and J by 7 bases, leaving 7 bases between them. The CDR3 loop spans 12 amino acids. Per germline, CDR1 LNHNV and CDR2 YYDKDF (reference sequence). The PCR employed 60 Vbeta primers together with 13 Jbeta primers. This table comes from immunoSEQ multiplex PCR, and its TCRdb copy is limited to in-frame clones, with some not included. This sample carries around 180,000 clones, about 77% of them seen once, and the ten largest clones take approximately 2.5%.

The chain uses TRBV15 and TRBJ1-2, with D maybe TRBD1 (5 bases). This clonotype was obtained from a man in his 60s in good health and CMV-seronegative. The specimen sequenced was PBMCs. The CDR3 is CATSRGRVGYTF. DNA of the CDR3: TGTGCCACCAGCAGAGGCAGGGTTGGCTACACCTTC.